This T cell receptor beta chain was obtained from a study of blood T cell repertoires in COVID-19. Study details: From the United States, Italy and Spain came samples of acute and convalescent COVID-19. T cells, B-cell-depleted T cells, or PBMCs supplied cDNA or gDNA.

Original data processing: The authors estimated nucleated cell counts from reference gene primer amplification. TCRdb's table, derived via immunoSEQ multiplex PCR, lists solely in-frame clones and lacks some. D and trimming come from the DNA, and the V and J calls and clone size come from that table. The data hold roughly 150,000 clones, with 79% observed a single time. Patients at the Seattle site were enrolled during active infection and followed longitudinally. Germline V gives CDR1 SGHTS, CDR2 YDEGEE. V lost 0 bases and J lost 0; bases outside the gene matches: 13. This CDR3 has 20 residues. This chain joins TRBV5-8 and TRBJ1-4; 8 bases fit TRBD1. The sample was peripheral blood. The clonotype originates from a woman aged 60 to 75 with COVID-19, enrolled during active disease. In DNA, the CDR3 is TGTGCCAGCAGCTTGGGCTCCGGGACAGGACCAGTTGCAACTAATGAAAAACTGTTTTTT. This codes for CASSLGSGTGPVATNEKLFF.